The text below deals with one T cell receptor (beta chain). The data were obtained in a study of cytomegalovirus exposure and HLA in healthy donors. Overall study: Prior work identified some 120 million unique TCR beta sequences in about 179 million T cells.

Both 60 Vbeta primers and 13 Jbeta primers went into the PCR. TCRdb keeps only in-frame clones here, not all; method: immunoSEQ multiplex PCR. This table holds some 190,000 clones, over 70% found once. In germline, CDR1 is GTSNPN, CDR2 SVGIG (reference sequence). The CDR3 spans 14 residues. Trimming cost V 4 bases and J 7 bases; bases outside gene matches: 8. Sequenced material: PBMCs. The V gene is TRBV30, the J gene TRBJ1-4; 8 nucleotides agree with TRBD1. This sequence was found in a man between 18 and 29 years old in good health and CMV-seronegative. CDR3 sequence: CAWTRQGKVEKLFF. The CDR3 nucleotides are TGTGCCTGGACCCGACAGGGGAAGGTTGAAAAACTGTTTTTT.